The 17 T cell receptor beta chains reported below all come from one sample, sequenced in a study of spatial heterogeneity in lung cancer. As for time point: blood at routine non-recurrence follow-up after resection. Each CDR3 protein gets one entry after TCRdb re-called the 5' RACE reads with MiXCR. The sample carries over 45,000 distinct CDR3 sequences, 10% to 15% recorded once. The material was PBMCs, obtained at follow-up. The receptors were gathered from a male donor with early-stage non-small cell lung cancer.

The chain joins TRBV2 to TRBJ2-7; maybe TRBD2 (5 bases). There are 12 residues in the CDR3. Trimming removed 6 bases from V and 4 bases from J, with 10 bases in between. CDR1 and CDR2 (germline): SNHLY, FYNNEI. CDR3 bases: TGTGCCAGCAGGGGAGCCGATTACGAGCAGTACTTC. This encodes CASRGADYEQYF.

This clonotype was picked up many times. The V and J genes are TRBV6-2 or TRBV6-3 and TRBJ2-7; D uncertain. Trimming stripped 2 bases from V and 5 bases from J, with 7 bases between. The CDR3 runs 12 residues. Germline V gives CDR1 MNHEY, CDR2 SVGEGT. This CDR3 is CASSYRAHEQYF. CDR3 DNA sequence: TGTGCCAGCAGTTACAGGGCCCACGAGCAGTACTTC.

This clonotype has just a few counts. The rearrangement links TRBV5-1 to TRBJ2-1; tentative D call: TRBD2 (7 bases). The CDR3 has 16 amino acids. Germline CDR1 SGHRS, CDR2 YFSETQ. V was pared by 4 bases and J by 1 base, with 15 bases between. The CDR3 sequence: CASSQVGGTSYNEQFF. DNA of the CDR3: TGCGCCAGCAGCCAGGTCGGGGGGACATCCTACAATGAGCAGTTCTTC.

This sequence joins TRBV11-2 and TRBJ2-7, with TRBD2 matching over 10 bases. The CDR3 loop spans 17 amino acids. Germline V gene lookup returns CDR1 SGHAT and CDR2 FQNNGV. V lost 3 bases and J lost 2; bases outside the gene matches: 10. The CDR3 loop reads CASSFNILAGWAYEQYF. For the CDR3, the DNA is TGTGCCAGCAGCTTTAACATACTAGCGGGATGGGCCTACGAGCAGTACTTC.

This clonotype was counted ten times or more. This sequence joins TRBV11-2 and TRBJ1-1; D unresolved. CDR3 size: 14 residues. Between the trimmed V and J ends, which lost 2 bases and 1 base, there was a span of 8 bases. Germline CDR1 reads SGHAT; CDR2 reads FQNNGV. The CDR3 protein is CASSLLAGNTEAFF. For the CDR3, the DNA is TGTGCCAGCAGCTTACTGGCCGGGAACACTGAAGCTTTCTTT.

This clonotype was seen only a few times. This chain connects TRBV2 to TRBJ2-2, with D possibly matching TRBD2 (5 bases). CDR3 size: 14 residues. Germline V gene sequence: CDR1 SNHLY, CDR2 FYNNEI. Trimming took 4 bases from V and 1 from J, leaving 7 bases between them. The CDR3 spells CASSARGNTGELFF. For the CDR3, the DNA is TGTGCCAGCAGTGCCCGGGGGAACACCGGGGAGCTGTTTTTT.

A remark on this clonotype: The germline gene is not matched at one end of the junction; a read error may be the cause. The J gene is TRBJ2-1, the V gene TRBV7-3; D may be TRBD1 (6 bases). Germline loops: CDR1 SGHTA, CDR2 FQGTGA. The CDR3 runs to 15 residues. DNA for the CDR3: TGTGTCAGCAGCTTAAGGGGGAGCTCCTACAATGAGCAGTTCTTC. It specifies CVSSLRGSSYNEQFF. Combining the CDR3 with reference TRBV7-3 and TRBJ2-1 gives the whole variable domain GAGVSQTPSNKVTEKGKYVELRCDPISGHTALYWYRQSLGQGPEFLIYFQGTGAADDSGLPNDRFFAVRPEGSVSTLKIQRTERGDSAVYLCVSSLRGSSYNEQFFGPGTRLTVL.

This clonotype occurred many times. V and J are TRBV7-2 and TRBJ1-2; 12 bases are a match to TRBD1. V was clipped by 3 bases and J by 8 bases; unmatched bases: 10. Germline V gene sequence: CDR1 SGHTA, CDR2 FQGNSA. The CDR3 spans 16 residues. The CDR3 is CASSFLGQGASMGYTF. Here the CDR3 DNA reads TGTGCCAGCAGCTTCTTGGGACAGGGGGCAAGTATGGGCTACACCTTC.

This clonotype was recorded at least ten times. The rearrangement joins TRBV11-2 to TRBJ2-5, with 8 nucleotides matching TRBD2. The germline gives CDR1 SGHAT, CDR2 FQNNGV. The CDR3 is 16 amino acids. J lost 1 base, V lost 1 base, and 5 bases had no gene match. The CDR3 DNA is TGTGCCAGCAGCTTAGTACTAGCGGTGGTCCAAGAGACCCAGTACTTC. This codes for CASSLVLAVVQETQYF. The full variable domain, rest sourced from reference TRBV11-2 and TRBJ2-5, is EAGVAQSPRYKIIEKRQSVAFWCNPISGHATLYWYQQILGQGPKLLIQFQNNGVVDDSQLPKDRFSAERLKGVDSTLKIQPAKLEDSAVYLCASSLVLAVVQETQYFGPGTRLLVL.

This clonotype was recorded at least ten times. This sequence joins TRBV5-1 and TRBJ1-3; D unclear. CDR1 is SGHRS and CDR2 is YFSETQ in the germline V gene. The V end lost 5 bases, the J end lost 1 base, and 10 bases lay between the germline ends. The CDR3 spans 14 residues. The CDR3 protein is CASSSDGSGNTIYF. CDR3 nucleotide sequence: TGCGCCAGCAGTTCCGACGGTTCTGGAAACACCATATATTTT.

This clonotype was found many times. The chain joins TRBV7-8 to TRBJ2-5, with a possible D match to TRBD1 (5 bases). V lost 5 bases, J lost 4 bases, and 14 bases lay in between. Germline V gene data show CDR1 as SGHVS and CDR2 as FQNEAQ. CDR3 size: 14 residues. The CDR3 DNA reads as TGTGCCAGCAGCCTCGGCCCTGACAGAGAGACCCAGTACTTC. Translated, it gives CASSLGPDRETQYF.

This clonotype was counted a few times. The chain has TRBV20-1 and TRBJ2-3, with a possible D match to TRBD1 (6 bases). The germline V gene has CDR1 DFQATT and CDR2 SNEGSKA (reference sequence). V lost 3 bases and J lost 3, with 16 bases in between. This CDR3 has 15 residues. Written as DNA, the CDR3 is TGCAGTGCTAGTCTGGGACAACGAACGACAGATACGCAGTATTTT. It is translated as CSASLGQRTTDTQYF.

This clonotype has at least ten counts. The junction and the germline gene differ at one end; a read error may be behind it. This chain links TRBV7-3 with TRBJ1-2; D remains unclear. The CDR3 length is 13 residues. Germline V CDR1 and CDR2: SGHTA, FQGTGA. The CDR3 region has the DNA TGTGCCAGCAGCCCGGGCTTCATACACCCGCTCGCCTTC. It yields the protein CASSPGFIHPLAF.

This clonotype was counted many times. CDR3 DNA sequence: TGTGCCAGCAGCTTCGGGGGGCCTAACTATGGCTACACCTTC. Its translation: CASSFGGPNYGYTF. The J gene is TRBJ1-2, the V gene TRBV5-6, with D possibly TRBD1 on 6 matching bases. The CDR3 runs to 14 residues. CDR1 and CDR2 (germline): SGHDT, YYEEEE. Trimming cost V 2 bases and J 0 bases, with 8 bases left between them.

This clonotype was counted ten times or more. This chain connects TRBV7-2 to TRBJ2-7; tentatively, D is TRBD1 (6 bases). Germline V CDR1 and CDR2: SGHTA, FQGNSA. With 3 bases removed from V and 0 bases from J, the gap between germline ends came to 12 bases. The length of the CDR3 is 15 residues. CDR3 amino acids: CASSLVQGSSYEQYF. CDR3 bases: TGTGCCAGCAGCTTGGTACAGGGTAGCTCCTACGAGCAGTACTTC.

This clonotype was counted at least ten times. This rearrangement joins TRBV20-1 to TRBJ1-1; D might be TRBD1 (6 bases). Per germline, CDR1 DFQATT and CDR2 SNEGSKA (reference sequence). Trimming pared 7 bases from V and 2 bases from J, leaving 11 bases between. The CDR3 has 12 amino acids. CDR3 nucleotide sequence: TGCAGTGATCAGGGGCCCAACACTGAAGCTTTCTTT. This gives the protein CSDQGPNTEAFF.

V gene TRBV7-2 combines with J gene TRBJ2-7, with D possibly matching TRBD1 (5 bases). CDR3 size: 13 residues. The germline CDR1 and CDR2 sequences are SGHTA and FQGNSA. V was pared by 6 bases and J by 2 bases, with 11 bases between. The CDR3 loop reads CASSLMGPYEQYF. The CDR3 DNA reads TGTGCCAGCAGTCTCATGGGGCCCTACGAGCAGTACTTC.